Below, 32 T cell receptor beta chains from the same sample are listed, as sequenced in a study of cytomegalovirus exposure and HLA in healthy donors. The PCR employed 60 Vbeta primers together with 13 Jbeta primers. The data were produced by immunoSEQ multiplex PCR, yet TCRdb's version contains in-frame clones alone and is incomplete. In the table there are 75,000 to 80,000 clones, 65% to 85% of which are singletons. The source material was PBMCs. These receptors originate from a man in his fifties or sixties in good health and CMV-seropositive.

This clone has just a few counts. CDR3 DNA: TGTGCCAGCAGCGTGGGACTAGCGGATAACAATGAGCAGTTCTTC. As protein: CASSVGLADNNEQFF. The chain carries TRBV7-2 and TRBJ2-1; 11 bases map to TRBD2. Germline values: CDR1 SGHTA, CDR2 FQGNSA. This CDR3 is built from 15 residues. Unmatched junction bases numbered 5, after V lost 5 bases and J lost 5 bases.

The chain combines TRBV5-1 with TRBJ1-1; possible D gene TRBD1, 6 bases. CDR1 is SGHRS and CDR2 is YFSETQ in the germline V gene. The length of the CDR3 is 14 residues. V dropped 1 base and J dropped 0 bases, with 7 bases sitting between them. CDR3 in amino acids: CASSLKGVNTEAFF. The CDR3 DNA reads as TGCGCCAGCAGCTTGAAGGGGGTGAACACTGAAGCTTTCTTT.

The V and J genes are TRBV6-6 and TRBJ1-4; D unresolved. Germline-derived CDR1 and CDR2 are MNHNY and SVGAGI (reference sequence). V lost 2 bases and J lost 7, with 5 bases in between. The CDR3 contains 12 residues. The CDR3 nucleotides are TGTGCCAGCAGTTACCCGGTTGAAAAACTGTTTTTT. Translation gives CASSYPVEKLFF.

J is TRBJ1-5 and V is TRBV7-9; 7 bases agree with TRBD1. V lost 1 base, J lost 7 bases, and 7 bases stayed unmatched. There are 15 residues in the CDR3. From germline, CDR1 is SEHNR and CDR2 FQNEAQ (reference sequence). The CDR3 sequence is CASSLGPAGGQPQHF. DNA of the CDR3: TGTGCCAGCAGCTTAGGACCCGCAGGGGGACAGCCCCAGCATTTT.

This clone was observed a handful of times. CDR3: CASSQDWYGPSAHERTQYF. DNA for the CDR3: TGTGCCAGCAGCCAAGACTGGTACGGGCCTAGCGCACACGAGAGAACGCAGTATTTT. The V gene is TRBV4-2, the J gene TRBJ2-3, with D maybe TRBD2 (6 bases). The CDR3 covers 19 residues. V lost 0 bases and J 9 bases, leaving 28 bases between the germline ends. Per germline, CDR1 LGHNA and CDR2 YNFKEQ.

The CDR3 DNA reads TGTGCCAGCAGGCCAGGACTAGCGGGGGGATACGAGCAGTACTTC. Its protein is CASRPGLAGGYEQYF. V is TRBV7-2 and J is TRBJ2-7, with 14 bases that match TRBD2. Germline CDR1 SGHTA, CDR2 FQGNSA. V shed 6 bases, J shed 4 bases, and the junction held 5 bases outside the gene matches. The CDR3 spans 15 residues. Together with reference TRBV7-2 and TRBJ2-7, the CDR3 gives the full variable domain: GAGVSQSPSNKVTEKGKDVELRCDPISGHTALYWYRQSLGQGLEFLIYFQGNSAPDKSGLPSDRFSAERTGGSVSTLTIQRTQQEDSAVYLCASRPGLAGGYEQYFGPGTRLTVT.

The table lists this clone with a few counts. The gene calls are TRBV15 and TRBJ2-1; possibly TRBD2 for D (6 bases). This CDR3 region has 13 residues. CDR1 is LNHNV, CDR2 YYDKDF, per germline (reference sequence). Trimming left V 4 bases short and J 6 bases short, with 10 bases between. CDR3 loop: CATSKLARNEQFF. The CDR3 region has the DNA TGTGCCACCAGCAAACTAGCCCGCAATGAGCAGTTCTTC.

The chain carries TRBV6-5 and TRBJ1-5; 8 bases are shared with TRBD1. The CDR3 has 15 amino acids. Germline V lookup: CDR1 MNHEY, CDR2 SVGAGI. V gave up 0 bases and J gave up 5 bases; unmatched junction bases: 3. The CDR3 nucleotides are TGTGCCAGCAGTTACTCGACAGGGGCCGATCAGCCCCAGCATTTT. It translates to CASSYSTGADQPQHF.

This clone was picked up a small number of times. The chain has TRBV7-2 and TRBJ2-5, with 7 bases fitting TRBD2. This CDR3 has 15 residues. Germline V gives CDR1 SGHTA, CDR2 FQGNSA. Trimming cost V 6 bases and J 0 bases; bases outside gene matches: 7. CDR3 region: CASSPQRGYQETQYF. CDR3 nucleotide sequence: TGTGCCAGCAGTCCCCAGCGGGGTTACCAAGAGACCCAGTACTTC.

The V gene is TRBV28, the J gene TRBJ2-5; D may be TRBD2 (5 bases). The J call may be faulty, since TRBJ2-7 better matches the DNA end. Germline V gene data show CDR1 as MDHEN and CDR2 as SYDVKM. The CDR3 length is 13 residues. The CDR3 here is CASSPPGYYEQYF. The CDR3 DNA reads as TGTGCCAGCAGCCCTCCGGGGTACTACGAGCAGTACTTC.

CDR3: CASSLSSHYEQYF. The CDR3 coding sequence is TGTGCCAGCAGTTTATCGTCCCACTACGAGCAGTACTTC. This chain joins TRBV27 and TRBJ2-7, with unresolved D. Germline V gives CDR1 MNHEY, CDR2 SMNVEV (reference sequence). V was clipped by 0 bases and J by 3 bases, with 6 bases between them. CDR3 size: 13 residues.

This clone was recorded a few times. The chain employs TRBV5-1 and TRBJ2-3, with 8 positions matching TRBD2. The J segment lost 6 bases and the V segment lost 6 bases, leaving 9 bases of the junction unmatched. The CDR3 consists of 14 residues. Per the germline V gene, CDR1 is SGHRS and CDR2 is YFSETQ. The CDR3 reads CASKEAGEYDTQYF. CDR3 nucleotides: TGCGCCAGCAAGGAAGCGGGGGAGTATGATACGCAGTATTTT.

The V and J genes are TRBV10-3 and TRBJ2-5; the match to TRBD2 covers 8 bases. This CDR3 has 14 residues. The germline V gene encodes CDR1 ENHRY and CDR2 SYGVKD. Unmatched junction bases numbered 6, after V lost 6 bases and J lost 3 bases. The CDR3 protein is CAISSGTREETQYF. DNA of the CDR3: TGTGCCATCAGCTCCGGGACTAGAGAAGAGACCCAGTACTTC.

The chain uses TRBV10-2 and TRBJ2-7; a weak D match, TRBD2 (5 bases). The CDR3 spans 13 residues. With 6 bases removed from V and 3 bases from J, the gap between germline ends came to 12 bases. Looked up from germline, CDR1 is WSHSY and CDR2 is SAAADI. CDR3 sequence (DNA): TGCGCCAGCAGCGTACTAGAGATCTACGAGCAGTACTTC. This encodes CASSVLEIYEQYF.

The genes are TRBV28 and TRBJ2-1; TRBD1 might be the D (6 bases). CDR3 size: 13 residues. Trimming left V 9 bases short and J 4 bases short, with 13 bases between. Germline V gives CDR1 MDHEN, CDR2 SYDVKM. CDR3 in DNA: TGTGCCAGTACAGGGACCCTTTACAATGAGCAGTTCTTC. This gives the protein CASTGTLYNEQFF.

This clone was observed a single time. The rearrangement joins TRBV29-1 to TRBJ2-7, with D maybe TRBD1 (5 bases). This CDR3 is 10 amino acids long. Trimming stripped 7 bases from V and 4 bases from J, with 8 bases between. In germline, CDR1 is SQVTM, CDR2 ANQGSEA. The CDR3 protein is CSDGAYEQYF. In DNA form, the CDR3 reads TGCAGCGATGGGGCATACGAGCAGTACTTC.

This clone came up a few times. The chain uses TRBV5-4 and TRBJ2-5, with TRBD1 identical over 8 bases. There are 14 residues in the CDR3. Germline V CDR1 and CDR2: SGHNT, YYREEE (reference sequence). Trimming took 2 bases from V and 4 from J; bases not matched to a gene: 4. The CDR3 region has the DNA TGTGCCAGCAGCTTTCAGGGGGCCTTAGAGACCCAGTACTTC. It specifies CASSFQGALETQYF.

The CDR3 DNA reads TGTGCCAGCTCCCCCCGACAGGCACCTTACTCCTACGAGCAGTACTTC. It codes for CASSPRQAPYSYEQYF. V and J are TRBV18 and TRBJ2-7, with TRBD1 as a possible D gene (6 bases). V was shortened by 6 bases and J by 0 bases, with 18 bases between the two germline ends. Germline lookup yields CDR1 KGHSH and CDR2 LQKENI. The CDR3 sequence is 16 residues long.

The chain carries TRBV29-1 and TRBJ1-2; 8 bases agree with TRBD1. Trimming took 4 bases from V and 7 from J; bases not matched to a gene: 11. This CDR3 is built from 14 residues. CDR1 is SQVTM, CDR2 ANQGSEA, per germline. The CDR3 sequence: CSVGVGQGAGGYTF. Here the CDR3 DNA reads TGCAGCGTTGGTGTGGGGCAGGGGGCAGGTGGCTACACCTTC.

This chain uses TRBV2 with TRBJ2-3; 8 nucleotides match TRBD2. Germline CDR1 is SNHLY and CDR2 is FYNNEI. The CDR3 totals 15 residues. J gave up 2 bases and V 5 bases, and 6 bases lay outside the gene matches. The CDR3 is CASSSRGGDTDTQYF. CDR3 DNA sequence: TGTGCCAGCAGTTCTCGGGGGGGAGACACAGATACGCAGTATTTT.

This clone was recorded once. The rearrangement links TRBV19 to TRBJ1-5; possible D gene TRBD1, 6 bases. The CDR3 has 16 residues. V lost 7 bases and J lost 3, with 19 bases in between. Germline V gene lookup returns CDR1 LNHDA and CDR2 SQIVND (reference sequence). CDR3 coding DNA: TGTGCCAGTAACCAATGGTCGGGGGGCGTCAATCAGCCCCAGCATTTT. It encodes CASNQWSGGVNQPQHF.

This clone was recorded a few times. This chain joins TRBV2 and TRBJ2-3; the match to TRBD2 covers 10 bases. The germline CDR1 and CDR2 sequences are SNHLY and FYNNEI. After removal of 4 bases from V and 1 base from J, the junction contained 8 bases not matched to a gene. This CDR3 is 17 amino acids long. The CDR3 sequence: CASSAPGTSEGTDTQYF. The CDR3 bases are TGTGCCAGCAGTGCCCCTGGGACTAGCGAGGGCACAGATACGCAGTATTTT.

This chain uses TRBV5-4 with TRBJ1-1; 8 bases are a match to TRBD1. Germline loops: CDR1 SGHNT, CDR2 YYREEE (reference sequence). The ends lost 9 bases at V and 2 bases at J; junction bases unmatched: 3. The CDR3 length is 12 residues. The CDR3 bases are TGTGCCACCGGACAGGGCAACACTGAAGCTTTCTTT. Translating it yields CATGQGNTEAFF.

The V call is TRBV5-1, the J call TRBJ2-3; D call uncertain. V shed 1 base and J shed 1 base, with 10 bases lying between them. The CDR3 sequence is 15 residues long. CDR1 is SGHRS, CDR2 YFSETQ, per germline. CDR3 DNA: TGCGCCAGCAGCTTGCTAGGTGGCGGCACAGATACGCAGTATTTT. Translation gives CASSLLGGGTDTQYF.

This clone was detected only a few times. The chain couples TRBV2 to TRBJ1-4, with D perhaps TRBD1 (6 bases). Germline V gene data show CDR1 as SNHLY and CDR2 as FYNNEI. V was pared by 11 bases and J by 6 bases, with 16 bases between. CDR3 length: 13 amino acids. CDR3 nucleotide sequence: TGTGCCTCCCAGCAGGGGACCTATGAAAAACTGTTTTTT. Translating gives CASQQGTYEKLFF. Full variable domain (remainder filled in from reference TRBV2 and TRBJ1-4): EPEVTQTPSHQVTQMGQEVILRCVPISNHLYFYWYRQILGQKVEFLVSFYNNEISEKSEIFDDQFSVERPDGSNFTLKIRSTKLEDSAMYFCASQQGTYEKLFFGSGTQLSVL.

J is TRBJ1-2 and V is TRBV28; the D is unclear. Germline-derived CDR1 and CDR2 are MDHEN and SYDVKM. The CDR3 is 13 residues long. Trimming cost V 4 bases and J 5 bases, with 11 bases left between them. CDR3 residues: CASSSSRLYGYTF. CDR3 DNA sequence: TGTGCCAGCAGTTCGTCTCGGTTGTATGGCTACACCTTC.

This rearrangement joins TRBV28 to TRBJ1-1, with no clear D. V shed 7 bases and J shed 0 bases, with 18 bases lying between them. The CDR3 is 16 amino acids. In germline, CDR1 is MDHEN, CDR2 SYDVKM. The CDR3 DNA is TGTGCCAGCACAGCAATCCGGCCGGGAATGAACACTGAAGCTTTCTTT. Protein product: CASTAIRPGMNTEAFF.

The chain employs TRBV2 and TRBJ1-2; 7 bases agree with TRBD1. The CDR3 loop spans 14 amino acids. Germline lookup yields CDR1 SNHLY and CDR2 FYNNEI. V lost 3 bases and J lost 2; bases outside the gene matches: 3. Here the CDR3 reads CASSEEQGNYGYTF. The CDR3 DNA sequence: TGTGCCAGCAGTGAGGAACAGGGGAACTATGGCTACACCTTC.

The rearrangement joins TRBV25-1 to TRBJ2-5; a weak D match, TRBD1 (6 bases). The CDR3 runs to 18 residues. V dropped 2 bases and J dropped 0 bases, with 19 bases sitting between them. Germline V CDR1 and CDR2: MGHDK, SYGVNS. CDR3 DNA sequence: TGTGCCAGCAGTGAACGGGGACCAGTGACAGGATACCAAGAGACCCAGTACTTC. Its protein is CASSERGPVTGYQETQYF.

The CDR3 region has the DNA TGTGCCAGCAGCTTAGCGCTACCCCTAGATACGCAGTATTTT. This sequence encodes CASSLALPLDTQYF. The rearrangement joins TRBV7-9 to TRBJ2-3; D is unresolved. The germline V gene has CDR1 SEHNR and CDR2 FQNEAQ (reference sequence). The CDR3 length is 14 residues. The V and J ends lost 0 bases and 5 bases respectively, with 9 bases between them.

This clone was seen a few times. The CDR3 DNA sequence: TGTGCCAGCTCACCACGGGGCAGGGTGGAGGAGACCCAGTACTTC. This codes for CASSPRGRVEETQYF. The V and J genes are TRBV18 and TRBJ2-5; maybe TRBD1 (5 bases). The CDR3 is 15 amino acids. CDR1 KGHSH and CDR2 LQKENI come from the germline V gene. Trimming pared 1 base from V and 5 bases from J, leaving 14 bases between.

The rearrangement links TRBV6-6 to TRBJ2-7, with D maybe TRBD2 (5 bases). V lost 3 bases and J 1 base, leaving 10 bases between the germline ends. Per the germline V gene, CDR1 is MNHNY and CDR2 is SVGAGI (reference sequence). CDR3 size: 14 residues. For the CDR3, the DNA is TGTGCCAGCAGTTATAGCGTCAATTCCTACGAGCAGTACTTC. Protein sequence: CASSYSVNSYEQYF.